The 27 T cell receptor beta chains below come from one sample, sequenced in a study of PD-1 blockade in classical Hodgkin lymphoma. Sample time point: cycle 4 day 1 (C4D1), after more than five weeks of nivolumab. Every single patient, without exception, relapsed after autologous stem cell transplantation, and brentuximab vedotin exposure varied. Sequenced by immunoSEQ multiplex PCR; TCRdb stores in-frame clones only, minus some. The sample includes about 60,000 clones, approximately 92% of them seen just once. This material consisted of peripheral blood mononuclear cells (PBMCs), taken before the fourth cycle of nivolumab. The receptor set was obtained from a human donor with classical Hodgkin lymphoma.

The J gene is TRBJ2-7, the V gene TRBV27; possibly TRBD1 for D (6 bases). The CDR3 length is 18 residues. Germline-derived CDR1 and CDR2 are MNHEY and SMNVEV (reference sequence). The V end lost 6 bases, the J end lost 0 bases, and 24 bases lay between the germline ends. DNA for the CDR3: TGTGCCAGCAGCCACCGCATGACAGGTTCAGTCCCCTCCTACGAGCAGTACTTC. Translated: CASSHRMTGSVPSYEQYF.

CDR3 sequence reads: CASRGHLYSYEQYF. CDR3 bases: TGTGCCAGTAGAGGACACCTTTACTCCTACGAGCAGTACTTC. The chain is built from TRBV19 and TRBJ2-7, with D maybe TRBD1 (5 bases). The CDR3 consists of 14 residues. V dropped 6 bases and J dropped 0 bases, with 12 bases sitting between them. CDR1 and CDR2 (germline): LNHDA, SQIVND (reference sequence).

V usage is TRBV2 and J usage is TRBJ2-7; unclear D gene. The germline gives CDR1 SNHLY, CDR2 FYNNEI. Between the trimmed V and J ends, which lost 6 bases and 0 bases, there was a span of 9 bases. This CDR3 has 13 amino acids. This CDR3 reads CASRSAGSYEQYF. CDR3 bases: TGTGCCAGCAGGTCGGCTGGCTCCTACGAGCAGTACTTC.

This clone occurred a few times. The chain joins TRBV6-6 to TRBJ2-7; 8 bases agree with TRBD1. The trim removed 6 bases at V and 3 bases at J, leaving 7 bases unmatched. Germline CDR1 and CDR2: MNHNY and SVGAGI (reference sequence). This CDR3 is built from 14 residues. CDR3 region: CASSPGQVLYEQYF. The CDR3 DNA reads as TGTGCCAGCAGCCCGGGACAGGTCCTCTACGAGCAGTACTTC.

V and J are TRBV25-1 and TRBJ1-2; D remains ambiguous. Trimming pared 3 bases from V and 7 bases from J, leaving 12 bases between. CDR1 MGHDK and CDR2 SYGVNS come from the germline V gene. The CDR3 loop spans 13 amino acids. Here the CDR3 DNA reads TGTGCCAGCAGTGACGCTAGAGCGCTTGGCTACACCTTC. Protein sequence: CASSDARALGYTF.

The genes are TRBV29-1 and TRBJ2-5, with a weak D call TRBD1 (5 bases). The CDR3 covers 14 residues. Germline V gene lookup returns CDR1 SQVTM and CDR2 ANQGSEA. Between the trimmed V and J ends, which lost 4 bases and 5 bases, there was a span of 17 bases. The CDR3 is CSVVRQSDWETQYF. CDR3 nucleotide sequence: TGCAGCGTTGTGCGACAGTCGGATTGGGAGACCCAGTACTTC.

The V call is TRBV27, the J call TRBJ2-5; D gene unclear. CDR3 length equals 12 residues. Germline CDR1 is MNHEY and CDR2 is SMNVEV (reference sequence). Deletions cut 8 bases from V and 3 bases from J, with 10 bases between. CDR3 in amino acids: CASGNPKETQYF. DNA for the CDR3: TGTGCCAGCGGGAACCCAAAAGAGACCCAGTACTTC.

This rearrangement joins TRBV10-1 to TRBJ2-2; tentatively, D is TRBD1 (5 bases). Trimming pared 0 bases from V and 4 bases from J, leaving 15 bases between. Germline values: CDR1 WNHNN, CDR2 SYGVQD (reference sequence). The CDR3 contains 17 residues. CDR3 DNA: TGCGCCAGCAGTGAGTCGTCCAGGGCCGGTGGCACCGGGGAGCTGTTTTTT. It is translated as CASSESSRAGGTGELFF.

The V call is TRBV29-1, the J call TRBJ2-5, with 8 bases matching TRBD2. After removal of 7 bases from V and 1 base from J, the junction contained 5 bases not matched to a gene. CDR1 is SQVTM, CDR2 ANQGSEA, per germline. The CDR3 covers 13 residues. In DNA, the CDR3 is TGCAGCGCCACTAGCGGACTCCAAGAGACCCAGTACTTC. This sequence encodes CSATSGLQETQYF.

The table lists this clone with a count of one. J is TRBJ1-2 and V is TRBV15; a possible D gene is TRBD1 (6 bases). CDR1 and CDR2 from the germline V gene are LNHNV and YYDKDF (reference sequence). V gave up 7 bases and J gave up 8 bases, with 17 bases separating them. The CDR3 contains 13 residues. This chain's CDR3 is CATMLDRFSGYTF. DNA for the CDR3: TGTGCCACCATGTTGGACAGATTTTCGGGCTACACCTTC.

The chain joins TRBV7-3 to TRBJ2-1; 7 nucleotides line up with TRBD2. Losses at the gene ends were 4 bases for V and 10 bases for J; bases not matched to a gene: 4. CDR1 is SGHTA and CDR2 is FQGTGA in the germline V gene. The CDR3 extends over 12 amino acids. The CDR3 here is CASSSPGLEQFF. The CDR3 nucleotides are TGTGCCAGCAGCTCCCCGGGACTAGAGCAGTTCTTC.

The chain combines TRBV6-5 with TRBJ2-1; TRBD1 aligns across 8 bases. The V gene's germline CDR1 is MNHEY and CDR2 SVGAGI. CDR3 length: 13 amino acids. The V and J ends lost 6 bases and 6 bases, in that order; junction bases with no gene match: 4. Here the CDR3 DNA reads TGTGCCAGCAGACCTACAGGGGGCAATGAGCAGTTCTTC. Its translation: CASRPTGGNEQFF.

The genes are TRBV7-9 and TRBJ2-1; D may match TRBD1 or TRBD2 (5 bases each). The V and J ends lost 5 bases and 8 bases respectively, with 16 bases between them. Germline CDR1 and CDR2: SEHNR and FQNEAQ (reference sequence). This CDR3 spans 14 amino acids. CDR3 region: CASSPPLVGDEQFF. For the CDR3, the DNA is TGTGCCAGCAGCCCACCCTTAGTGGGGGATGAGCAGTTCTTC.

CDR3 sequence reads: CASSLVKLGSEQYF. The DNA of the CDR3 is TGCGCCAGCAGCTTGGTAAAACTGGGGTCCGAGCAGTACTTC. The V gene is TRBV5-1, the J gene TRBJ2-5; D call uncertain. Gene TRBJ2-7 matches the end of the DNA better, so the J call may be wrong. The CDR3 consists of 14 residues. Germline values: CDR1 SGHRS, CDR2 YFSETQ.

The chain carries TRBV25-1 and TRBJ1-6; D is unresolved. V was shortened by 2 bases and J by 10 bases, with 12 bases between the two germline ends. This CDR3 has 14 residues. The germline gives CDR1 MGHDK, CDR2 SYGVNS. The CDR3 loop reads CASSEGPGLSPLHF. In DNA, the CDR3 is TGTGCCAGCAGTGAAGGCCCGGGGTTATCACCCCTCCACTTT.

As concerns this clone: Germline and junction disagree at one end, which may indicate a read error. This chain connects TRBV2 to TRBJ2-7, with TRBD1 identical over 9 bases. The CDR3 loop spans 14 amino acids. Germline V lookup: CDR1 SNHLY, CDR2 FYNNEI. DNA for the CDR3: TGTGCCAGCAGACCGGGACAGGGCTCCCACGAGCAGTACTTC. Amino acid sequence: CASRPGQGSHEQYF.

The J gene is TRBJ2-7, the V gene TRBV5-1, with D possibly matching TRBD2 (6 bases). Trimming took 6 bases from V and 0 from J, leaving 16 bases between them. Germline CDR1 is SGHRS and CDR2 is YFSETQ. The CDR3 length is 15 residues. This CDR3 reads CASTPGAGFSYEQYF. CDR3 nucleotide sequence: TGCGCCAGCACCCCCGGGGCGGGGTTCTCCTACGAGCAGTACTTC.

V is TRBV6-6 and J is TRBJ2-7, with D tentatively TRBD2 (6 bases). CDR1 is MNHNY, CDR2 SVGAGI, per germline (reference sequence). The CDR3 contains 16 residues. Deletions cut 6 bases from V and 3 bases from J, with 21 bases between. CDR3 DNA sequence: TGTGCCAGCAGGCCCCAGCCGGGGCAGGGAGGCTACGAGCAGTACTTC. Amino acid sequence: CASRPQPGQGGYEQYF.

This chain joins TRBV9 and TRBJ1-1; D gene uncertain. The CDR3 is 15 residues long. Trimming left V 4 bases short and J 1 base short, with 14 bases between. In germline, CDR1 is SGDLS, CDR2 YYNGEE. CDR3 loop: CASSSSRWGNTEAFF. In DNA form, the CDR3 reads TGTGCCAGCAGCTCCAGTCGGTGGGGGAACACTGAAGCTTTCTTT.

In this sample, this clone turned up once. The chain has TRBV6-6 and TRBJ1-4; D is ambiguous. The CDR3 is 12 residues long. V gave up 6 bases and J gave up 6 bases, with 8 bases separating them. Germline CDR1 MNHNY, CDR2 SVGAGI (reference sequence). CDR3 residues: CASRRGYEKLFF. CDR3 nucleotides: TGTGCCAGCAGGCGAGGGTATGAAAAACTGTTTTTT.

The chain combines TRBV6-6 with TRBJ1-5, with 7 bases that match TRBD1. This CDR3 region has 16 residues. Germline V gives CDR1 MNHNY, CDR2 SVGAGI (reference sequence). V lost 4 bases and J lost 3; bases outside the gene matches: 9. The CDR3 sequence: CASSSATGSDNQPQHF. CDR3 DNA sequence: TGTGCCAGCAGTTCCGCGACAGGGAGCGACAATCAGCCCCAGCATTTT.

The J gene is TRBJ2-3, the V gene TRBV7-2; TRBD2 matches at 14 bases. Germline-derived CDR1 and CDR2 are SGHTA and FQGNSA. This CDR3 comprises 19 residues. V lost 4 bases, J lost 3 bases, and 12 bases stayed unmatched. The CDR3 region is CASSSPEWTSGGRTDTQYF. CDR3 bases: TGTGCCAGCAGCTCCCCTGAGTGGACTAGCGGGGGGCGAACAGATACGCAGTATTTT.

The count of this clone is one. The chain is built from TRBV5-1 and TRBJ1-1; D not resolved. The germline CDR1 and CDR2 sequences are SGHRS and YFSETQ. Deletions cut 1 base from V and 7 bases from J, with 11 bases between. The CDR3 loop spans 13 amino acids. The CDR3 protein is CASSLSHRLEAFF. The CDR3 DNA reads TGCGCCAGCAGCTTGTCCCACCGACTTGAAGCTTTCTTT.

The chain has TRBV5-8 and TRBJ2-5; tentative D call: TRBD2 (5 bases). The J call may be wrong; the DNA end is better matched by TRBJ2-7. The CDR3 is 13 residues long. The germline gives CDR1 SGHTS, CDR2 YDEGEE. The CDR3 loop is CASSLRDVHEQYF. The CDR3 coding sequence is TGTGCCAGCAGCTTGCGGGATGTCCACGAGCAGTACTTC.

On this clone itself: The germline gene is not matched at one end of the junction; a read error may be the cause. This same CDR3 is encoded by further DNA sequences in the sample. The chain is built from TRBV4-1 and TRBJ2-7, with D tentatively TRBD2 (6 bases). Per germline, CDR1 MGHRA and CDR2 YSYEKL. The CDR3 loop spans 15 amino acids. As DNA, the CDR3 is TGCGCCAGCAGCCAGGGAGTAGGCGGGACCGGCGAGCAGTACTTT. It is translated as CASSQGVGGTGEQYF.

The chain joins TRBV2 to TRBJ2-7; TRBD1 agrees at 10 bases. The CDR3 covers 14 residues. Trimming took 5 bases from V and 5 from J; bases not matched to a gene: 6. The germline V gene has CDR1 SNHLY and CDR2 FYNNEI. CDR3 in amino acids: CASSWDRGSNEQYF. As DNA, the CDR3 is TGTGCCAGCAGTTGGGACAGGGGTTCCAACGAGCAGTACTTC. The whole variable domain, remainder taken from reference TRBV2 and TRBJ2-7, is EPEVTQTPSHQVTQMGQEVILRCVPISNHLYFYWYRQILGQKVEFLVSFYNNEISEKSEIFDDQFSVERPDGSNFTLKIRSTKLEDSAMYFCASSWDRGSNEQYFGPGTRLTVT.

The chain recombines TRBV27 with TRBJ2-1; 14 bases align to TRBD2. The CDR3 sequence is 15 residues long. The trim removed 3 bases at V and 7 bases at J, leaving 2 bases unmatched. Germline CDR1 is MNHEY and CDR2 is SMNVEV (reference sequence). CDR3 coding DNA: TGTGCCAGCAGTTTTCGGACTAGCGGGAGGAATGAGCAGTTCTTC. Translation gives CASSFRTSGRNEQFF.